Each of the 9 T cell receptor beta chains below was sequenced from the same sample in a study of OX40 agonist ivuxolimab in advanced cancers. Assay: immunoSEQ multiplex PCR; the TCRdb copy retains only in-frame clones and omits some. This sample yields approximately 33,000 clones, of which around nine tenths are seen a single time; around 27% belongs to the top ten. The material was CD4+ or CD8+ T cells sorted from blood, obtained in a trial of the OX40 agonist ivuxolimab. The origin of the receptors is an adult with an advanced solid tumor such as melanoma, head and neck, liver or kidney cancer.

The V gene is TRBV19, the J gene TRBJ2-3; 8 bases are a match to TRBD1. There are 14 residues in the CDR3. Germline CDR1 and CDR2: LNHDA and SQIVND (reference sequence). Trimming cost V 6 bases and J 2 bases; bases outside gene matches: 4. The CDR3 protein is CASSQGATTDTQYF. The CDR3, as DNA: TGTGCCAGTAGCCAGGGGGCGACCACAGATACGCAGTATTTT.

The chain joins TRBV9 to TRBJ2-5; 11 bases fit TRBD2. Losses at the gene ends were 3 bases for V and 2 bases for J; bases not matched to a gene: 3. Germline V lookup: CDR1 SGDLS, CDR2 YYNGEE. The CDR3 extends over 15 amino acids. CDR3 sequence reads: CASSGGLAEQETQYF. The DNA for the CDR3 is TGTGCCAGCAGCGGGGGACTAGCGGAACAAGAGACCCAGTACTTC.

The chain carries TRBV25-1 and TRBJ2-1; D not certain. CDR3 length: 13 amino acids. Germline V gene data show CDR1 as MGHDK and CDR2 as SYGVNS. The V and J ends lost 3 bases and 3 bases respectively, with 6 bases between them. This chain's CDR3 is CASSDGFYNEQFF. DNA of the CDR3: TGTGCCAGCAGTGACGGATTCTACAATGAGCAGTTCTTC.

The genes are TRBV10-3 and TRBJ1-2; perhaps TRBD1 as D (5 bases). The CDR3 runs to 14 residues. The V end lost 3 bases, the J end lost 7 bases, and 15 bases lay between the germline ends. Germline assignment: CDR1 ENHRY and CDR2 SYGVKD. The CDR3 DNA reads as TGTGCCATCAGTGATCCGGCATCCGGGGGTGGCTACACCTTC. This sequence encodes CAISDPASGGGYTF.

The V gene is TRBV10-2, the J gene TRBJ2-1; 9 nucleotides agree with TRBD2. The V and J ends lost 5 bases and 3 bases, in that order; junction bases with no gene match: 2. The CDR3 has 14 residues. In germline, CDR1 is WSHSY, CDR2 SAAADI. CDR3 region: CASSPSGIYNEQFF. In DNA form, the CDR3 reads TGCGCCAGCAGTCCTAGCGGGATCTACAATGAGCAGTTCTTC.

This sequence joins TRBV5-4 and TRBJ2-1, with 10 bases fitting TRBD2. The CDR3 is made up of 15 amino acids. J gave up 3 bases and V 6 bases, and 6 bases lay outside the gene matches. Per germline, CDR1 SGHNT and CDR2 YYREEE (reference sequence). CDR3 protein: CASTIGTSDYNEQFF. DNA of the CDR3: TGTGCCAGCACGATAGGGACTAGCGACTACAATGAGCAGTTCTTC.

The table lists this clone with a few counts. The chain combines TRBV2 with TRBJ1-4, with 8 positions matching TRBD1. Germline V CDR1 and CDR2: SNHLY, FYNNEI. V was pared by 7 bases and J by 11 bases, with 3 bases of the junction left unmatched. There are 11 residues in the CDR3. The CDR3 spells CASMTGVKLFF. DNA of the CDR3: TGTGCCAGCATGACAGGGGTCAAACTGTTTTTT.

The genes are TRBV28 and TRBJ1-2; D gene uncertain. The CDR3 extends over 14 amino acids. V lost 8 bases and J 2 bases, leaving 15 bases between the germline ends. Germline CDR1 reads MDHEN; CDR2 reads SYDVKM. The CDR3 region is CASLTPYINYGYTF. The CDR3 DNA reads TGTGCCAGCCTTACCCCTTATATCAACTATGGCTACACCTTC.

The chain recombines TRBV29-1 with TRBJ1-2, with 11 positions matching TRBD1. The CDR3 spans 15 residues. Looked up from germline, CDR1 is SQVTM and CDR2 is ANQGSEA. J gave up 8 bases and V 1 base, and 9 bases lay outside the gene matches. This CDR3 reads CSVEGTGGRGSGYTF. The CDR3 DNA reads TGCAGCGTTGAAGGGACAGGGGGCAGGGGGAGCGGCTACACCTTC.